This TCR beta chain was documented in a study of regulatory T cells in long-lasting Graves disease. In the study overall: Antithyroid drug use was under 3 months in newly diagnosed Graves' patients.

The TCR beta library used iRepertoire HTBI primers with Arm-PCR amplification of CDR3. TCRdb called the multiplex PCR reads again in MiXCR, with one record for every CDR3 protein. The sample has over 350,000 distinct CDR3 sequences, approximately 15% seen once. Time point here: newly diagnosed GD, antithyroid drugs for less than 3 months. From PBMCs, RNA was extracted and then used to make the TCR library. CDR1 and CDR2 from the germline V gene are SGHNT and YENEEA. V lost 0 bases, J lost 3 bases, and 2 bases stayed unmatched. The CDR3 is 15 amino acids. The same specimen was also included in a second study, on T cells in Graves' hyperthyroidism and ophthalmopathy. Per that study: Absent ophthalmopathy progression within 18 months defined stable Graves' hyperthyroidism. Primed by the HTBI set, a first-round RT-PCR was run on the TCR CDR3. In validation, the model predicted ophthalmopathy. These predictions came a median roughly 6 months before onset.

The sequenced sample was peripheral blood mononuclear cells (PBMCs), obtained at new diagnosis, from a patient treated with antithyroid drugs. This receptor was identified in a middle-aged woman with Graves disease. The V gene is TRBV11-3, the J gene TRBJ2-3; TRBD2 matches at 8 bases. The CDR3 nucleotides are TGTGCCAGCAGCTTAGATTCGGGGGGGACAGATACGCAGTATTTT. This codes for CASSLDSGGTDTQYF.